This TCR beta chain was sequenced in a study of Graves' ophthalmopathy and Graves' hyperthyroidism. Study-level results: Blood repertoires reportedly contained most expanded thyroid clonotypes above 0.001 frequency.

Diagnoses were established from clinical symptoms, serum thyroxine, TRAb, thyroid ultrasound and orbital computed tomography. V trimming: 4 bases; J trimming: 3 bases; junction bases outside the gene matches: 1. This CDR3 comprises 13 residues. Germline CDR1 reads SNHLY; CDR2 reads FYNNEI. TCR beta CDR3 amplification used RNA transcripts. An opening RT-PCR round employed HTBI primers and preceded a second-round multiplex PCR. TCRdb itself ran the multiplex PCR reads through MiXCR, one entry per CDR3 protein. The sample contains about 380,000 distinct CDR3 sequences, roughly 14% of which appear only once. This clonotype was seen many times. The antigen is unknown.

The sequence came from a woman aged 18-30 years with stable Graves' hyperthyroidism. Source material: peripheral blood. The chain uses TRBV2 and TRBJ1-2; the match to TRBD1 covers 8 bases. The CDR3 DNA follows: TGTGCCAGCAGTGCGGGACAGGACTATGGCTACACCTTC. Protein sequence: CASSAGQDYGYTF.